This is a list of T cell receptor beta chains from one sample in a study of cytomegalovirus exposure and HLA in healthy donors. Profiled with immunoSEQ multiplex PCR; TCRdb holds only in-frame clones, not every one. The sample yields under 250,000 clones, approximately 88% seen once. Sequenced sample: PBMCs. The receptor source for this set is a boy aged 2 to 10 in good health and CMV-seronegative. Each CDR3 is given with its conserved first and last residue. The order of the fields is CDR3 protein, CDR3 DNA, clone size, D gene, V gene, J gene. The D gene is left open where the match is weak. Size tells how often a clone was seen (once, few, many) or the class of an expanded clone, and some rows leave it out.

cdr3_aa: CASSVERQGPEAFF; cdr3_nt: TGTGCCAGCAGCGTAGAGAGACAGGGCCCTGAAGCTTTCTTT; clone_size: once; d_call: TRBD1; v_call: TRBV9; j_call: TRBJ1-1
cdr3_aa: CASSLTSGSTDTQYF; cdr3_nt: TGCGCCAGCAGCTTGACTAGCGGGAGCACAGATACGCAGTATTTT; clone_size: -; d_call: TRBD2; v_call: TRBV5-1; j_call: TRBJ2-3
cdr3_aa: CASSEKSGRNSPLHF; cdr3_nt: TGTGCCAGCAGTGAGAAATCAGGGAGGAATTCACCCCTCCACTTT; clone_size: -; d_call: -; v_call: TRBV2; j_call: TRBJ1-6
cdr3_aa: CASQIQGMHEKLFF; cdr3_nt: TGTGCCAGCCAGATACAGGGTATGCATGAAAAACTGTTTTTT; clone_size: few; d_call: -; v_call: TRBV6-1; j_call: TRBJ1-4
cdr3_aa: CASSLGQDYEQYF; cdr3_nt: TGCGCCAGCAGCTTGGGACAGGATTACGAGCAGTACTTC; clone_size: -; d_call: -; v_call: TRBV5-1; j_call: TRBJ2-7
cdr3_aa: CASSGPTRPNSDGQYF; cdr3_nt: TGTGCCAGCAGTGGGCCAACTAGGCCTAACTCTGATGGGCAGTATTTT; clone_size: once; d_call: -; v_call: TRBV2; j_call: TRBJ2-3
cdr3_aa: CASSPDSYGYTF; cdr3_nt: TGTGCCAGCAGTCCTGACAGCTATGGCTACACCTTC; clone_size: -; d_call: -; v_call: TRBV27; j_call: TRBJ1-2
cdr3_aa: CATSREGTGAVAFF; cdr3_nt: TGTGCCACCAGCAGAGAGGGGACAGGGGCAGTGGCTTTCTTT; clone_size: -; d_call: TRBD1; v_call: TRBV15; j_call: TRBJ1-1
cdr3_aa: CAWSVLLGTSRSGNTIYF; cdr3_nt: TGTGCCTGGAGTGTACTGCTCGGGACTTCGCGCTCTGGAAACACCATATATTTT; clone_size: few; d_call: -; v_call: TRBV30; j_call: TRBJ1-3
cdr3_aa: CASSISDSPYNEQFF; cdr3_nt: TGTGCCAGTAGTATTTCGGACTCCCCCTACAATGAGCAGTTCTTC; clone_size: -; d_call: -; v_call: TRBV19; j_call: TRBJ2-1
cdr3_aa: CASTTGGSGNTIYF; cdr3_nt: TGTGCCAGCACGACAGGGGGCTCTGGAAACACCATATATTTT; clone_size: -; d_call: TRBD1; v_call: TRBV18; j_call: TRBJ1-3
cdr3_aa: CASSLAARGAGVRNEQYF; cdr3_nt: TGTGCCAGCAGCTTAGCAGCCCGCGGGGCGGGAGTTCGAAACGAGCAGTACTTC; clone_size: -; d_call: TRBD2; v_call: TRBV7-8; j_call: TRBJ2-7
cdr3_aa: CASTTDRAGEQYF; cdr3_nt: TGCGCCAGCACCACTGACAGGGCGGGCGAGCAGTACTTC; clone_size: few; d_call: TRBD1; v_call: TRBV5-1; j_call: TRBJ2-7
cdr3_aa: CASSDRDYDNEQFF; cdr3_nt: TGTGCCAGCAGTGACCGGGACTACGACAATGAGCAGTTCTTC; clone_size: -; d_call: TRBD2; v_call: TRBV6-1; j_call: TRBJ2-1
cdr3_aa: CASPPGDLAKNIQYF; cdr3_nt: TGCGCCAGCCCTCCGGGGGACCTAGCCAAAAACATTCAGTACTTC; clone_size: -; d_call: -; v_call: TRBV10-1; j_call: TRBJ2-4
cdr3_aa: CASNFRGPNEKLFF; cdr3_nt: TGTGCCAGTAACTTCCGCGGGCCTAATGAAAAACTGTTTTTT; clone_size: -; d_call: -; v_call: TRBV19; j_call: TRBJ1-4
cdr3_aa: CASSLSGRSGVYEQYF; cdr3_nt: TGTGCCAGCAGTTTATCCGGGCGGAGCGGGGTTTACGAGCAGTACTTC; clone_size: -; d_call: TRBD2; v_call: TRBV27; j_call: TRBJ2-7
cdr3_aa: CASSSPGQGNQPQHF; cdr3_nt: TGTGCCAGCAGCTCCCCCGGACAGGGCAATCAGCCCCAGCATTTT; clone_size: -; d_call: TRBD1; v_call: TRBV7-8; j_call: TRBJ1-5
cdr3_aa: CASSVRHGSSYEQYF; cdr3_nt: TGTGCCAGCAGTGTGAGACACGGGAGCTCCTACGAGCAGTACTTC; clone_size: -; d_call: -; v_call: TRBV2; j_call: TRBJ2-7
cdr3_aa: CASSIYRTANTGELFF; cdr3_nt: TGTGCCAGTAGTATCTACCGAACTGCGAACACCGGGGAGCTGTTTTTT; clone_size: -; d_call: -; v_call: TRBV19; j_call: TRBJ2-2
cdr3_aa: CASSLAFGTGVYEQYF; cdr3_nt: TGTGCCAGCAGCTTGGCCTTTGGGACAGGGGTCTACGAGCAGTACTTC; clone_size: -; d_call: TRBD1; v_call: TRBV5-4; j_call: TRBJ2-7
cdr3_aa: CASRLLAEPEFF; cdr3_nt: TGTGCCAGCAGATTACTAGCGGAACCGGAGTTCTTC; clone_size: -; d_call: TRBD2; v_call: TRBV5-6; j_call: TRBJ2-1
cdr3_aa: CASSSDTYQPQHF; cdr3_nt: TGCGCCAGCAGCTCCGACACCTATCAGCCCCAGCATTTT; clone_size: -; d_call: -; v_call: TRBV4-1; j_call: TRBJ1-5
cdr3_aa: CASRGLAKPSSSYNEQFF; cdr3_nt: TGTGCCAGCAGGGGACTAGCGAAACCATCTAGCTCCTACAATGAGCAGTTCTTC; clone_size: -; d_call: TRBD2; v_call: TRBV27; j_call: TRBJ2-1
cdr3_aa: CASSILGGNGPRGNTIYF; cdr3_nt: TGTGCCAGTAGTATCTTGGGGGGTAATGGGCCCCGAGGAAACACCATATATTTT; clone_size: -; d_call: -; v_call: TRBV19; j_call: TRBJ1-3
cdr3_aa: CASTSGGANTGELFF; cdr3_nt: TGTGCCAGCACCAGCGGGGGTGCGAACACCGGGGAGCTGTTTTTT; clone_size: -; d_call: TRBD2; v_call: TRBV6-5; j_call: TRBJ2-2
cdr3_aa: CSVLGTGAYNEQFF; cdr3_nt: TGCAGCGTTCTCGGTACAGGGGCATACAATGAGCAGTTCTTC; clone_size: once; d_call: TRBD1; v_call: TRBV29-1; j_call: TRBJ2-1
cdr3_aa: CASSAQGLVNQPQHF; cdr3_nt: TGTGCCAGCAGTGCGCAGGGCTTGGTCAATCAGCCCCAGCATTTT; clone_size: -; d_call: -; v_call: TRBV2; j_call: TRBJ1-5
cdr3_aa: CASSPEWTGQETQYF; cdr3_nt: TGTGCCAGCAGCCCGGAATGGACAGGCCAAGAGACCCAGTACTTC; clone_size: -; d_call: TRBD1; v_call: TRBV5-5; j_call: TRBJ2-5
cdr3_aa: CASSLTTYEQYF; cdr3_nt: TGCGCCAGCAGCTTGACTACCTACGAGCAGTACTTC; clone_size: -; d_call: -; v_call: TRBV5-1; j_call: TRBJ2-7
cdr3_aa: CASSPLAGFYEQYF; cdr3_nt: TGTGCCAGCAGCCCACTAGCGGGGTTCTACGAGCAGTACTTC; clone_size: once; d_call: TRBD2; v_call: TRBV27; j_call: TRBJ2-7
cdr3_aa: CASRASTNEKLFF; cdr3_nt: TGTGCCAGCCGAGCGTCAACTAATGAAAAACTGTTTTTT; clone_size: -; d_call: -; v_call: TRBV6-1; j_call: TRBJ1-4
cdr3_aa: CASSQETGDYEQYF; cdr3_nt: TGTGCCAGCAGCCAAGAGACAGGGGACTACGAGCAGTACTTC; clone_size: few; d_call: TRBD1; v_call: TRBV4-2; j_call: TRBJ2-7
cdr3_aa: CSVESRANTEAFF; cdr3_nt: TGCAGCGTTGAAAGCAGGGCGAACACTGAAGCTTTCTTT; clone_size: -; d_call: -; v_call: TRBV29-1; j_call: TRBJ1-1
cdr3_aa: CAWIRRETASCEQYF; cdr3_nt: TGTGCCTGGATCCGACGAGAGACAGCCTCCTGCGAGCAGTACTTC; clone_size: -; d_call: -; v_call: TRBV30; j_call: TRBJ2-7
cdr3_aa: CAWSVQTYEQYF; cdr3_nt: TGTGCCTGGAGTGTACAGACCTACGAGCAGTACTTC; clone_size: -; d_call: -; v_call: TRBV30; j_call: TRBJ2-7
cdr3_aa: CASSVDSGSYNEQFF; cdr3_nt: TGCGCCAGCAGCGTGGACAGCGGGTCCTACAATGAGCAGTTCTTC; clone_size: few; d_call: -; v_call: TRBV5-1; j_call: TRBJ2-1
cdr3_aa: CASSLGQGMNTEAFF; cdr3_nt: TGCGCCAGCAGCTTGGGACAGGGAATGAACACTGAAGCTTTCTTT; clone_size: -; d_call: TRBD1; v_call: TRBV5-1; j_call: TRBJ1-1
cdr3_aa: CASSRGSEGTEAFF; cdr3_nt: TGCGCCAGCAGCAGAGGGTCGGAGGGCACTGAAGCTTTCTTT; clone_size: -; d_call: -; v_call: TRBV5-1; j_call: TRBJ1-1
cdr3_aa: CASSLGLAVTDTQYF; cdr3_nt: TGTGCCAGCAGCTTAGGACTAGCTGTCACAGATACGCAGTATTTT; clone_size: -; d_call: -; v_call: TRBV13; j_call: TRBJ2-3
cdr3_aa: CSSSFEVLSETQYF; cdr3_nt: TGTTCCAGCAGCTTTGAGGTATTATCAGAGACCCAGTACTTC; clone_size: -; d_call: -; v_call: TRBV7-9; j_call: TRBJ2-5
cdr3_aa: CASSLTKTGGDYTF; cdr3_nt: TGTGCCAGCAGCTTAACGAAGACAGGGGGGGACTACACCTTC; clone_size: -; d_call: TRBD1; v_call: TRBV7-9; j_call: TRBJ1-2
cdr3_aa: CAWEDRGIGGYTF; cdr3_nt: TGTGCCTGGGAGGACAGGGGGATAGGTGGCTACACCTTC; clone_size: -; d_call: TRBD1; v_call: TRBV30; j_call: TRBJ1-2
cdr3_aa: CASSPGQDYGYTF; cdr3_nt: TGTGCCAGCAGCCCGGGACAGGACTATGGCTACACCTTC; clone_size: -; d_call: TRBD1; v_call: TRBV11-2; j_call: TRBJ1-2